These 5 T cell receptor beta chains came from one sample sequenced in a study of beta chain features in type 1 diabetes. The investigators reverse transcribed all of the isolated RNA, so they sequenced expressed TCRB transcripts. Sequenced by immunoSEQ multiplex PCR; TCRdb stores in-frame clones only, minus some. The table records roughly 350,000 clones, roughly a tenth of them present only once. Findings and limits, study-wide: TCRB CDR3s were moderately but significantly shorter in Type 1 diabetes patients in all four CD4+ subsets.

Their recognized antigens are unknown. The sequencing input was central memory CD4+ T cells from blood. The receptors originated from a man aged 30 to 45 with type 1 diabetes.

Many counts were recorded for this clone. The rearrangement links TRBV5-1 to TRBJ1-1, with 7 bases aligning to TRBD1. The CDR3 loop spans 15 amino acids. The V and J ends lost 5 bases and 0 bases, in that order; junction bases with no gene match: 7. The V gene's germline CDR1 is SGHRS and CDR2 YFSETQ. As DNA, the CDR3 is TGCGCCAGCAGTGAGGGGGCAGGGATGAACACTGAAGCTTTCTTT. Protein: CASSEGAGMNTEAFF.

CDR3 DNA sequence: TGTGCCAGCAGCTCTCGAAAGGGGGCAGGGAGGTATCGGAATCAGCCCCAGCATTTT. The encoded protein is CASSSRKGAGRYRNQPQHF. The chain combines TRBV27 with TRBJ1-5, with 7 bases that match TRBD1. This CDR3 spans 19 amino acids. Germline loops: CDR1 MNHEY, CDR2 SMNVEV (reference sequence). With 6 bases clipped from V and 4 bases from J, the junction kept 21 bases outside the gene matches.

This clone came up a few times. This CDR3 is also generated by other DNA sequences in the sample. The chain has TRBV19 and TRBJ2-3; 8 bases agree with TRBD2. V trimming: 2 bases; J trimming: 0 bases; junction bases outside the gene matches: 1. The CDR3 has 15 amino acids. Germline CDR1 and CDR2: LNHDA and SQIVND (reference sequence). In nucleotides, the CDR3 is TGTGCCAGTAGTATACCGGGAGGGAGCACAGATACGCAGTATTTT. As protein: CASSIPGGSTDTQYF.

This clone has at least ten counts. The V gene is TRBV5-1, the J gene TRBJ1-4; D is undetermined. The germline V gene encodes CDR1 SGHRS and CDR2 YFSETQ. This CDR3 spans 13 amino acids. V was trimmed by 3 bases and J by 3 bases, leaving 6 bases between them. The CDR3 protein is CASSSLSNEKLFF. The CDR3 DNA reads TGCGCCAGCAGCTCGTTATCTAATGAAAAACTGTTTTTT. The variable domain in full, with the rest retrieved from reference TRBV5-1 and TRBJ1-4, is KAGVTQTPRYLIKTRGQQVTLSCSPISGHRSVSWYQQTPGQGLQFLFEYFSETQRNKGNFPGRFSGRQFSNSRSEMNVSTLELGDSALYLCASSSLSNEKLFFGSGTQLSVL.

As for this clone: A far bigger clonotype differs at one base, so this is likely a read error. This rearrangement joins TRBV5-1 to TRBJ1-2; D might be TRBD1 (6 bases). CDR3 size: 15 residues. The germline CDR1 and CDR2 sequences are SGHRS and YFSETQ. The ends were cut back, 6 bases at V and 4 bases at J, with 19 bases in the middle. CDR3 sequence reads: CASTNFRMDSYGYTF. The DNA of the CDR3 is TGCGCCAGCACCAACTTTAGAATGGACAGCTATGGCTACACCTTC.